This T cell receptor beta chain was obtained from a study of blood T cells in healthy people across ages. Unmatched junction bases numbered 13, after V lost 5 bases and J lost 10 bases. This CDR3 spans 15 amino acids. CDR1 SGHTA and CDR2 FQGNSA come from the germline V gene. A second PCR of 7 to 11 cycles used a sample-barcoded 5' primer and a J-beta primer mix. Using its own MiXCR run on the 5' RACE reads, TCRdb lists one record per CDR3 protein. The sample carries 1.5 million to 2 million distinct CDR3 sequences, just under 50% recorded once. The receptor comes from a woman in her 40s in good health. The sequenced sample consisted of blood. The chain uses TRBV7-2 and TRBJ2-1; TRBD2 matches 8 bases. CDR3 nucleotides: TGTGCCAGCAGCACGACGCGGGGGGTAGATCGGGAGCAGTTCTTC. Its protein product is CASSTTRGVDREQFF. Full variable domain (outside the CDR3, taken from reference TRBV7-2 and TRBJ2-1): GAGVSQSPSNKVTEKGKDVELRCDPISGHTALYWYRQSLGQGLEFLIYFQGNSAPDKSGLPSDRFSAERTGGSVSTLTIQRTQQEDSAVYLCASSTTRGVDREQFFGPGTRLTVL.